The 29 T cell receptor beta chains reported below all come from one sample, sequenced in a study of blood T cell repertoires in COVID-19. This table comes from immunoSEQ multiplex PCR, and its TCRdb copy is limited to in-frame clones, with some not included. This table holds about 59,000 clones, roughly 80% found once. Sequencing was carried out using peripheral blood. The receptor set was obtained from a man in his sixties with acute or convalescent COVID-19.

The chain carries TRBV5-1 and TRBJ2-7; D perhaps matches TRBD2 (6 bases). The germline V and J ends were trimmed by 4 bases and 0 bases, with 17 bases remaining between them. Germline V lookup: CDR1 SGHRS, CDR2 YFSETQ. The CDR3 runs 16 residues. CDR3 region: CASSTSGLTSSYEQYF. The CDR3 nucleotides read TGCGCCAGCAGCACGTCGGGACTTACCAGCTCCTACGAGCAGTACTTC.

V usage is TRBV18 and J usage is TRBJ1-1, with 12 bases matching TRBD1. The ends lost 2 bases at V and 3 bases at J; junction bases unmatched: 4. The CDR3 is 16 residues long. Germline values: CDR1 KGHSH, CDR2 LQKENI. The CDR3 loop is CASSPWGQGADTEAFF. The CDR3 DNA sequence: TGTGCCAGCTCACCATGGGGACAGGGGGCTGACACTGAAGCTTTCTTT.

Here the CDR3 reads CAISTGDSPLHF. CDR3 sequence (DNA): TGTGCCATCTCAACAGGGGATTCACCCCTCCACTTT. V and J are TRBV10-3 and TRBJ1-6; 7 bases map to TRBD1. V gave up 8 bases and J gave up 8 bases; unmatched junction bases: 3. CDR3 length equals 12 residues. Germline-derived CDR1 and CDR2 are ENHRY and SYGVKD.

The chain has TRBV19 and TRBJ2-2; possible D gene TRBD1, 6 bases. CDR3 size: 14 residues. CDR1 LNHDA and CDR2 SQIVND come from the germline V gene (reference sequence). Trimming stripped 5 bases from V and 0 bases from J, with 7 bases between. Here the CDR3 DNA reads TGTGCCAGTAGTGACAGGCCGAACACCGGGGAGCTGTTTTTT. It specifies CASSDRPNTGELFF.

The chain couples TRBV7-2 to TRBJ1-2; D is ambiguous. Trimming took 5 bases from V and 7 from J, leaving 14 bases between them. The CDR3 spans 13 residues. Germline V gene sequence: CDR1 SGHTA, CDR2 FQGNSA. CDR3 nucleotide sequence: TGTGCCAGCAGCCCCCGGGGAGAGCGTGGCTACACCTTC. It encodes CASSPRGERGYTF.

CDR3 amino acids: CASSFGDPGGEQYF. The CDR3 coding sequence is TGCGCCAGCAGCTTTGGGGACCCGGGAGGCGAGCAGTACTTC. V gene TRBV5-1 combines with J gene TRBJ2-7, with TRBD2 matching over 7 bases. Germline values: CDR1 SGHRS, CDR2 YFSETQ. The junction had 8 bases not matched to a gene; V was cut back by 2 bases and J by 6 bases. The CDR3 has 14 amino acids.

CDR3 sequence reads: CASETLAGVGGANVLTF. CDR3 nucleotide sequence: TGTGCCAGCGAAACTCTAGCGGGGGTGGGAGGGGCCAACGTCCTGACTTTC. This chain connects TRBV2 to TRBJ2-6; 10 bases match TRBD2. Germline loops: CDR1 SNHLY, CDR2 FYNNEI. The CDR3 is 17 amino acids. Unmatched junction bases numbered 11, after V lost 8 bases and J lost 4 bases.

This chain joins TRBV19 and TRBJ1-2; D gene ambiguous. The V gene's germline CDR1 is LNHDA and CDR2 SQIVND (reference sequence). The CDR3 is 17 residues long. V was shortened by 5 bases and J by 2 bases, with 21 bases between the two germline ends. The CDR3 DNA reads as TGTGCCAGTAGTGCCCAGGCCGTCCCACCCAGAAACTATGGCTACACCTTC. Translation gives CASSAQAVPPRNYGYTF.

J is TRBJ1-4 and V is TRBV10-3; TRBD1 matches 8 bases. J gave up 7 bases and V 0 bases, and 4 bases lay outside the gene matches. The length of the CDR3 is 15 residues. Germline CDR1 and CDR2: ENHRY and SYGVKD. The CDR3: CAISESQGASEKLFF. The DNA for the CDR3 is TGTGCCATCAGTGAGTCCCAGGGGGCAAGTGAAAAACTGTTTTTT.

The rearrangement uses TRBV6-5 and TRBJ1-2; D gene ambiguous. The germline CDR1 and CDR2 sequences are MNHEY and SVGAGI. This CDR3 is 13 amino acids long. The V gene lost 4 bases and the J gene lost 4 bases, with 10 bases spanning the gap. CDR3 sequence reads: CASSLSEPYGYTF. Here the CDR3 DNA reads TGTGCCAGCAGTTTATCCGAGCCCTATGGCTACACCTTC.

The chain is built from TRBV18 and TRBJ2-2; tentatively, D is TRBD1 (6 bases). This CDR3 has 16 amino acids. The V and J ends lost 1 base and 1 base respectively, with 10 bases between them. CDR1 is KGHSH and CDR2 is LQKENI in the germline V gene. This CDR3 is CASSPRNRENTGELFF. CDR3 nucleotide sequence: TGTGCCAGCTCACCACGGAACAGGGAGAACACCGGGGAGCTGTTTTTT.

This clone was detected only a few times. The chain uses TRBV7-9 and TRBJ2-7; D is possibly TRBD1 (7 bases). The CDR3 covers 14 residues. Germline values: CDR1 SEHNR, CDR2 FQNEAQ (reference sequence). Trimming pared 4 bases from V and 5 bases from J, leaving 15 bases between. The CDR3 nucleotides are TGTGCCAGCAGCTCTAGACAGGGAGGTAACGAGCAGTACTTC. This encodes CASSSRQGGNEQYF.

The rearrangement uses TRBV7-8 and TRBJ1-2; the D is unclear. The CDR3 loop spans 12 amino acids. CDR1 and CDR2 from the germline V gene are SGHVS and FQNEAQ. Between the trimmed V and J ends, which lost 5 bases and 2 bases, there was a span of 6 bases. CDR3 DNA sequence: TGTGCCAGCAGCCCCGGGAACTATGGCTACACCTTC. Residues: CASSPGNYGYTF.

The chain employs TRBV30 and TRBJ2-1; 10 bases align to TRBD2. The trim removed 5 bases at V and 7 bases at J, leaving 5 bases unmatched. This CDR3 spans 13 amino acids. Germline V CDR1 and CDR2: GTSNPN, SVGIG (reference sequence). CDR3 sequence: CAWGAGGRNEQFF. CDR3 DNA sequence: TGTGCCTGGGGAGCGGGGGGGCGGAATGAGCAGTTCTTC.

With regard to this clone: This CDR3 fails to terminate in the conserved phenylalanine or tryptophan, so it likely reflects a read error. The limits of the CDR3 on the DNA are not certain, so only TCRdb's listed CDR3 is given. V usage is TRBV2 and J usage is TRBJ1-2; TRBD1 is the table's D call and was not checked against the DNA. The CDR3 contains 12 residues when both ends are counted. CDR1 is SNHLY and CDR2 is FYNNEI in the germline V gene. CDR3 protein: CASSVAAGPPLV.

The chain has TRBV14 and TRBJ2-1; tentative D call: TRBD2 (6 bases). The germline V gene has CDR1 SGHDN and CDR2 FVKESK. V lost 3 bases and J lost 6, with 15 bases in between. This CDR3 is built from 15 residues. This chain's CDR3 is CASSHQWRGTNEQFF. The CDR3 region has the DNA TGTGCCAGCAGCCATCAGTGGAGGGGTACCAATGAGCAGTTCTTC.

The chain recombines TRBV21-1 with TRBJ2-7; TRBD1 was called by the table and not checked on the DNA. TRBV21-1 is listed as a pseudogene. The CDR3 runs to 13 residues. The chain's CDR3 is CARKGMLNNEQYF. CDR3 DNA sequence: TGTGCCAGAAAGGGGATGTTGAACAACGAGCAGTACTTC.

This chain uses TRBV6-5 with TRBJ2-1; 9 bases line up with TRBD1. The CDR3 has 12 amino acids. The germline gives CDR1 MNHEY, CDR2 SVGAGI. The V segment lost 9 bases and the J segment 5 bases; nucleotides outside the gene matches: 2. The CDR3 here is CASRTGDNEQFF. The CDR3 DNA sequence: TGTGCCAGTAGGACAGGGGACAATGAGCAGTTCTTC.

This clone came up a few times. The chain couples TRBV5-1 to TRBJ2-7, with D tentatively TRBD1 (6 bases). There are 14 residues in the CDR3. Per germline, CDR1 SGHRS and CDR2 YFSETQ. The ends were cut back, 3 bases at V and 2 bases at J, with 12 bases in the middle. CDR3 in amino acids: CASSSRDNPYEQYF. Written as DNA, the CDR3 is TGCGCCAGCAGCTCCCGGGACAATCCCTACGAGCAGTACTTC.

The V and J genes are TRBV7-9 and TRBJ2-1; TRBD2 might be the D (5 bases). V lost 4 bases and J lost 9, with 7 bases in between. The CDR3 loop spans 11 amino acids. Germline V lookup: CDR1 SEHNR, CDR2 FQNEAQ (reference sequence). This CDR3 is CASSSRGEQFF. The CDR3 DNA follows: TGTGCCAGCAGCTCCCGGGGTGAGCAGTTCTTC.

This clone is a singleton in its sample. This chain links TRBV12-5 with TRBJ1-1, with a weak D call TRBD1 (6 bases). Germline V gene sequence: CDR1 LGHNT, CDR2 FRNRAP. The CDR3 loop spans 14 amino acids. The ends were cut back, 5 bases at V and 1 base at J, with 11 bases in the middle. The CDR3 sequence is CASGHGQPNTEAFF. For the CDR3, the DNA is TGTGCTAGTGGTCATGGACAGCCGAACACTGAAGCTTTCTTT.

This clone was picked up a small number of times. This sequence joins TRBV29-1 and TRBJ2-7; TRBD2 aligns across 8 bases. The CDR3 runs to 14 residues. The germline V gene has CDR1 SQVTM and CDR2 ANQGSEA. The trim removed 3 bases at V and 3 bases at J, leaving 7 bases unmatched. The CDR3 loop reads CSVDGAGGDYEQYF. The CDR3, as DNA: TGCAGCGTTGATGGGGCCGGGGGGGACTACGAGCAGTACTTC.

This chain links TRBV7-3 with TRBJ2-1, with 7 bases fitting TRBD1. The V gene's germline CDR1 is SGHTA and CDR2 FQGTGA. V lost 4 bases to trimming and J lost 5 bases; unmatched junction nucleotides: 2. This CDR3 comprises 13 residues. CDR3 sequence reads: CASSSQGDNEQFF. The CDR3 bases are TGTGCCAGCAGCTCCCAGGGGGACAATGAGCAGTTCTTC.

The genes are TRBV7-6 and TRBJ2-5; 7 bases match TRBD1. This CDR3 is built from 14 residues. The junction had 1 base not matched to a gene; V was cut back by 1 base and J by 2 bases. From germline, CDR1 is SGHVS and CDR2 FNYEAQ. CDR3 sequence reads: CASSLVQGQETQYF. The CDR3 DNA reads TGTGCCAGCAGCTTAGTACAGGGGCAAGAGACCCAGTACTTC.

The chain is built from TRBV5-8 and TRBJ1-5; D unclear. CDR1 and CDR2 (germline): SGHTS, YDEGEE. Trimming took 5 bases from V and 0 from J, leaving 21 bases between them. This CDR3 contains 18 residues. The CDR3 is CASSPGSLSYYSNQPQHF. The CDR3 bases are TGTGCCAGCAGTCCCGGGTCCCTCTCATATTATAGCAATCAGCCCCAGCATTTT.

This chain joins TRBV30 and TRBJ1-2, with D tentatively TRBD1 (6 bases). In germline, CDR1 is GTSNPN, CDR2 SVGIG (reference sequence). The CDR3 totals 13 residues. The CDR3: CVCSGGRGGGYTF. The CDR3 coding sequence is TGTGTCTGCTCGGGGGGCCGCGGGGGTGGCTACACCTTC.

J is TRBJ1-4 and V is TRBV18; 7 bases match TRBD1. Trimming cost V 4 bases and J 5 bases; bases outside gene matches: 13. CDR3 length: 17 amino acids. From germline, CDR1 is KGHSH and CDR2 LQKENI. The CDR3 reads CASSRNYPGQRNEKLFF. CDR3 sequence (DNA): TGTGCCAGCTCACGTAATTATCCGGGACAGCGAAATGAAAAACTGTTTTTT.

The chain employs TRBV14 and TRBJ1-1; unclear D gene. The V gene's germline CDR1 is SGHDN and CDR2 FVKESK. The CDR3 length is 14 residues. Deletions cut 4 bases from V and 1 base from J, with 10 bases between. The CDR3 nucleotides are TGTGCCAGCAGCCTTATGACGGGGAACACTGAAGCTTTCTTT. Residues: CASSLMTGNTEAFF.

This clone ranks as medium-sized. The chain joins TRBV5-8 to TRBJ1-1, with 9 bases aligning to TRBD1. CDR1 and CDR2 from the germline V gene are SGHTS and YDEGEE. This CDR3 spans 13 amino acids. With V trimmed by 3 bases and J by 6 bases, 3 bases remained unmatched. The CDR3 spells CASSWTGVPEAFF. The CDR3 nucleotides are TGTGCCAGCAGCTGGACAGGGGTGCCTGAAGCTTTCTTT. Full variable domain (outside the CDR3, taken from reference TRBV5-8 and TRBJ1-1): EAGVTQSPTHLIKTRGQQATLRCSPISGHTSVYWYQQALGLGLQFLLWYDEGEERNRGNFPPRFSGRQFPNYSSELNVNALELEDSALYLCASSWTGVPEAFFGQGTRLTVV.